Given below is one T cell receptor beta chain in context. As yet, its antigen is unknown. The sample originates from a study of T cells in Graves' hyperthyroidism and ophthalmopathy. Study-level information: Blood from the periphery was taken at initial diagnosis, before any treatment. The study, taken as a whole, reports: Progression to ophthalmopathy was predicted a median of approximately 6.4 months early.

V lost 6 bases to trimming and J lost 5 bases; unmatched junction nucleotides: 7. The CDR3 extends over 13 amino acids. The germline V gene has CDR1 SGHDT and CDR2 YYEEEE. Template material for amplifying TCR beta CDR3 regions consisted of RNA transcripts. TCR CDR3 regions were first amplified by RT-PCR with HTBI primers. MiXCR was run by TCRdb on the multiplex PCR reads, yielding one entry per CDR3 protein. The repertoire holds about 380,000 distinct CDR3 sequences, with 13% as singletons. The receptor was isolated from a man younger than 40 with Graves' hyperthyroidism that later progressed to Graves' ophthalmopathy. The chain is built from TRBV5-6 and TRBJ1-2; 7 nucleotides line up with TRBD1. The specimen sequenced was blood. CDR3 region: CASTGTAVYGYTF. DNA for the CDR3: TGTGCCAGCACCGGGACAGCGGTTTATGGCTACACCTTC.